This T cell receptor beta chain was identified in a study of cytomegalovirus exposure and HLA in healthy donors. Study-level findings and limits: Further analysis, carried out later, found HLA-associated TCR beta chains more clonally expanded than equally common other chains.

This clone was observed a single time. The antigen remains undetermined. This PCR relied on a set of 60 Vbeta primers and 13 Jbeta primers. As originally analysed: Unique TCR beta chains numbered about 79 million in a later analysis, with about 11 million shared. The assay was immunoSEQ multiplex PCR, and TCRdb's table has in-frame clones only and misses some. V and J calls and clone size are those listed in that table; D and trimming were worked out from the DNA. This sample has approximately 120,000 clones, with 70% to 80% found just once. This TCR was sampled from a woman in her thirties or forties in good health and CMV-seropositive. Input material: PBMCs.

In nucleotides, the CDR3 is TGCGCCAGCAGCTTGGCCCCGGCAGGGGTGAACACTGAAGCTTTCTTT. This translates into CASSLAPAGVNTEAFF. The chain links TRBV5-1 to TRBJ1-1; D is possibly TRBD1 (6 bases). The CDR3 has 16 residues. V was cut by 0 bases and J by 0 bases, with 12 bases left in between. Germline loops: CDR1 SGHRS, CDR2 YFSETQ.